These 20 T cell receptor beta chains were sequenced from one sample in a study of identical twins (dated by TCRdb to 2016 to 2018). The library was made by 5' RACE. Sequencing relied on an Illumina HiSeq 2000. The public reads were quality trimmed at Q25 with fastp and then assembled into clones with MiXCR by TCRdb, keeping productive beta chains. Entries that share a CDR3 protein sequence are merged under the most common genes and DNA. The sample profile shows 200,000 to 300,000 distinct CDR3 sequences; approximately 8% of them were found once. The ten largest clones take up less than 6.5% of the sample. The data were also submitted as part of a second study, on yellow fever vaccine responses in identical twins.

Sequenced sample: CD8+ T cells sorted from blood. The origin of the receptors is a woman in her late teens or twenties in good health.

This clonotype has at least ten counts. The gene calls are TRBV28 and TRBJ2-2; D is uncertain. The ends were cut back, 7 bases at V and 3 bases at J, with 15 bases in the middle. This CDR3 has 15 amino acids. In germline, CDR1 is MDHEN, CDR2 SYDVKM. In DNA form, the CDR3 reads TGTGCCAGCACCCCTCCGGTCTCTTACACCGGGGAGCTGTTTTTT. Translation gives CASTPPVSYTGELFF. The full variable domain, with the rest looked up from reference TRBV28 and TRBJ2-2, is DVKVTQSSRYLVKRTGEKVFLECVQDMDHENMFWYRQDPGLGLRLIYFSYDVKMKEKGDIPEGYSVSREKKERFSLILESASTNQTSMYLCASTPPVSYTGELFFGEGSRLTVL.

The sample holds a few counts of this clonotype. This sequence joins TRBV12-3 or TRBV12-4 and TRBJ2-3; TRBD2 agrees at 12 bases. The CDR3 runs 17 residues. Trimming took 3 bases from V and 3 from J; bases not matched to a gene: 7. DNA for the CDR3: TGTGCCAGCAGTTTTATGTCTAGCGGGAGGGTTACAGATACGCAGTATTTT. Protein product: CASSFMSSGRVTDTQYF.

The rearrangement links TRBV20-1 to TRBJ2-7; 7 bases fit TRBD1. The CDR3 totals 15 residues. Germline V gene data show CDR1 as DFQATT and CDR2 as SNEGSKA (reference sequence). V lost 6 bases and J lost 3; bases outside the gene matches: 14. CDR3 protein: CSASNRDRPGYEQYV. The CDR3 DNA is TGCAGTGCATCCAACCGGGACAGACCCGGCTACGAGCAGTACGTC.

This clonotype appeared a few times. The chain links TRBV7-8 to TRBJ1-4, with D unclear. Germline assignment: CDR1 SGHVS and CDR2 FQNEAQ. V dropped 1 base and J dropped 0 bases, with 9 bases sitting between them. The CDR3 is 16 amino acids. In DNA form, the CDR3 reads TGTGCCAGCAGCTTAGTCGGGTTTACAACTAATGAAAAACTGTTTTTT. It encodes CASSLVGFTTNEKLFF.

In this sample, this clonotype turned up many times. The chain links TRBV10-2 to TRBJ1-1; D not certain. This CDR3 comprises 14 residues. CDR1 and CDR2 from the germline V gene are WSHSY and SAAADI. V lost 4 bases and J lost 0, with 9 bases in between. The CDR3 sequence: CASSGAPLNTEAFF. For the CDR3, the DNA is TGCGCCAGCAGTGGGGCGCCCTTGAACACTGAAGCTTTCTTT.

This chain connects TRBV10-2 to TRBJ1-1; perhaps TRBD1 as D (6 bases). Germline V gives CDR1 WSHSY, CDR2 SAAADI. Trimming shortened V by 3 bases and J by 2 bases, and 10 bases separated the two germline ends. The CDR3 extends over 14 amino acids. As DNA, the CDR3 is TGCGCCAGCAGTGAAGACAGGATCAACACTGAAGCTTTCTTT. Translation gives CASSEDRINTEAFF.

Only a few counts were recorded for this clonotype. This chain links TRBV24-1 with TRBJ2-6, with D perhaps given as TRBD1 or TRBD2 (6 bases each). Between the trimmed V and J ends, which lost 6 bases and 0 bases, there was a span of 14 bases. This CDR3 contains 17 residues. Germline CDR1 KGHDR, CDR2 SFDVKD. The CDR3 DNA reads as TGTGCCACCAGTCCGGGGGCGGCGGCCTCTGGGGCCAACGTCCTGACTTTC. Amino acid sequence: CATSPGAAASGANVLTF.

With respect to this clonotype: A much larger clone is a single base away; this may be a read error. V gene TRBV7-8 combines with J gene TRBJ2-7; D gene ambiguous. V was pared by 1 base and J by 0 bases, with 13 bases between. Germline-derived CDR1 and CDR2 are SGHVS and FQNEAQ. There are 16 residues in the CDR3. The CDR3 is CASSLEVPGRSYEQYV. The CDR3 DNA is TGTGCCAGCAGCTTAGAAGTTCCAGGACGCTCCTACGAGCAGTACGTC.

V is TRBV6-2 or TRBV6-3 and J is TRBJ2-5; 9 positions agree with TRBD1. The length of the CDR3 is 15 residues. Germline CDR1 is MNHEY and CDR2 is SVGEGT. V trimming: 4 bases; J trimming: 4 bases; junction bases outside the gene matches: 7. In nucleotides, the CDR3 is TGTGCCAGCAGTTGGGGGTCGACAGGGGGAGAGACCCAGTACTTC. Encoded protein: CASSWGSTGGETQYF.

The genes are TRBV21-1 and TRBJ2-7; the table calls TRBD1, which could not be checked here. TRBV21-1 is a known pseudogene. CDR3 length: 14 amino acids. The CDR3 is CASSTPGLIYEQYV. CDR3 DNA sequence: TGTGCCAGCAGCACTCCAGGGTTAATCTACGAGCAGTACGTC.

This clonotype was detected a few times. The CDR3 protein is CASSVGVGNEQFF. The DNA for the CDR3 is TGTGCCAGCAGTGTGGGGGTTGGGAATGAGCAGTTCTTC. V usage is TRBV2 and J usage is TRBJ2-1; tentatively, D is TRBD1 or TRBD2 (5 bases each). The CDR3 loop spans 13 amino acids. Germline V gene data show CDR1 as SNHLY and CDR2 as FYNNEI. The ends were cut back, 4 bases at V and 7 bases at J, with 11 bases in the middle.

This clonotype was seen repeatedly, ten times or more. The J gene is TRBJ2-1, the V gene TRBV12-3 or TRBV12-4, with D possibly being TRBD2 (6 bases). Trimming removed 6 bases from V and 4 bases from J, with 28 bases in between. The length of the CDR3 is 19 residues. The CDR3 sequence: CASSPRVLGLADKYNEQFF. The CDR3 DNA follows: TGTGCCAGCAGCCCCCGAGTGTTGGGATTAGCGGACAAATACAATGAGCAGTTCTTC.

This clonotype has only a few counts. The chain employs TRBV29-1 and TRBJ1-1; no reliable D call. This CDR3 contains 11 residues. Trimming stripped 4 bases from V and 4 bases from J, with 7 bases between. Germline assignment: CDR1 SQVTM and CDR2 ANQGSEA. CDR3 residues: CSVAQSTEAFF. CDR3 sequence (DNA): TGCAGCGTTGCGCAGTCCACTGAAGCTTTCTTT.

The chain joins TRBV24-1 to TRBJ2-1; TRBD2 matches at 14 bases. V gave up 1 base and J gave up 5 bases; unmatched junction bases: 3. Germline V lookup: CDR1 KGHDR, CDR2 SFDVKD. This CDR3 has 17 residues. DNA of the CDR3: TGTGCCACCAGTGATTTCCGACTAGCGGGAGGGAACAATGAGCAGTTCTTC. Translation gives CATSDFRLAGGNNEQFF.

This clonotype showed up many times. The chain recombines TRBV7-9 with TRBJ2-7; D remains ambiguous. CDR1 is SEHNR and CDR2 is FQNEAQ in the germline V gene (reference sequence). The CDR3 consists of 13 residues. V was trimmed by 5 bases and J by 2 bases, leaving 10 bases between them. CDR3 DNA sequence: TGTGCCAGCAGCGCCTTAGTCCCCTACGAGCAGTACGTC. Its protein is CASSALVPYEQYV.

The chain recombines TRBV6-4 with TRBJ2-3; 8 bases fit TRBD1. CDR1 MRHNA and CDR2 SNTAGT come from the germline V gene. V lost 4 bases and J lost 6; bases outside the gene matches: 9. The CDR3 extends over 15 amino acids. The CDR3 DNA reads TGTGCCAGCAGTGGTGGACAGGGAGGAAGCGATACGCAGTATTTT. Protein product: CASSGGQGGSDTQYF.

The chain recombines TRBV9 with TRBJ2-1; 11 bases fit TRBD1. The germline CDR1 and CDR2 sequences are SGDLS and YYNGEE. With V trimmed by 4 bases and J by 10 bases, 7 bases remained unmatched. The CDR3 totals 14 residues. This CDR3 is CASSRTGGAGEQFF. The DNA of the CDR3 is TGTGCCAGCAGCCGGACAGGGGGCGCGGGGGAGCAGTTCTTC. Drawing the rest from reference TRBV9 and TRBJ2-1, the complete variable domain is DSGVTQTPKHLITATGQRVTLRCSPRSGDLSVYWYQQSLDQGLQFLIQYYNGEERAKGNILERFSAQQFPDLHSELNLSSLELGDSALYFCASSRTGGAGEQFFGPGTRLTVL.

This rearrangement joins TRBV6-6 to TRBJ2-1; D uncertain. In germline, CDR1 is MNHNY, CDR2 SVGAGI (reference sequence). The CDR3 is 12 residues long. V was shortened by 3 bases and J by 6 bases, with 6 bases between the two germline ends. CDR3 bases: TGTGCCAGCAGTTATGGAGCCAATGAGCAGTTCTTC. It yields the protein CASSYGANEQFF.

The chain links TRBV20-1 to TRBJ1-3, with 10 bases lining up with TRBD1. With V trimmed by 6 bases and J by 4 bases, 9 bases remained unmatched. The germline V gene has CDR1 DFQATT and CDR2 SNEGSKA (reference sequence). The CDR3 spans 15 residues. CDR3 in amino acids: CSATGQGSGGNTIYF. The CDR3, as DNA: TGCAGTGCCACGGGACAGGGGAGTGGGGGAAACACCATATATTTT.

This clonotype was observed many times. The rearrangement joins TRBV10-3 to TRBJ2-5; D ambiguous. The CDR3 has 13 amino acids. Germline CDR1 and CDR2: ENHRY and SYGVKD. The V gene lost 3 bases and the J gene lost 4 bases, with 9 bases spanning the gap. The CDR3 here is CAISDYTGETQYF. The CDR3 nucleotides read TGTGCCATCAGTGATTACACCGGAGAGACCCAGTACTTC.